This T cell receptor beta chain was identified during a study of identical twins. Each CDR3 protein gets one entry after TCRdb re-called the 5' RACE reads with MiXCR. The table has about 240,000 distinct CDR3 sequences, 6% to 8.5% seen once. Per germline, CDR1 SNHLY and CDR2 FYNNEI. This CDR3 comprises 14 residues. The V and J ends lost 5 bases and 2 bases, in that order; junction bases with no gene match: 3. This clonotype was observed at least ten times. Another study also made use of these data, one on yellow fever vaccine responses in identical twins.

The chain employs TRBV2 and TRBJ1-5, with 7 bases aligning to TRBD1. Sequenced input: CD8+ T cells sorted from blood. The receptor was isolated from a woman between 18 and 30 years old in good health. CDR3 residues: CASSSTGGNQPQHF. The CDR3 region has the DNA TGTGCCAGCAGTTCCACAGGGGGCAATCAGCCCCAGCATTTT. Based on the CDR3 plus reference TRBV2 and TRBJ1-5, the full variable domain is EPEVTQTPSHQVTQMGQEVILRCVPISNHLYFYWYRQILGQKVEFLVSFYNNEISEKSEIFDDQFSVERPDGSNFTLKIRSTKLEDSAMYFCASSSTGGNQPQHFGDGTRLSIL.